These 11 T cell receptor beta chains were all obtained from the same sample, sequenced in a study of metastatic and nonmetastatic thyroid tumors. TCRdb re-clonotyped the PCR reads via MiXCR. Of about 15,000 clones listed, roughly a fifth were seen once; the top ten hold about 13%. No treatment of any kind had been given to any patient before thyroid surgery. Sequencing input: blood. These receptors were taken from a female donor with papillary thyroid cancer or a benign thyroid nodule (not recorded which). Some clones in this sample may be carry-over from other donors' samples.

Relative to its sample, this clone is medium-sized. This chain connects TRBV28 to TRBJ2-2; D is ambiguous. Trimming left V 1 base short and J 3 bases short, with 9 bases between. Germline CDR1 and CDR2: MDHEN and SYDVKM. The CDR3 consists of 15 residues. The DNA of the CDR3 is TGTGCCAGCAGTTTATTTACAGCATACACCGGGGAGCTGTTTTTT. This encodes CASSLFTAYTGELFF.

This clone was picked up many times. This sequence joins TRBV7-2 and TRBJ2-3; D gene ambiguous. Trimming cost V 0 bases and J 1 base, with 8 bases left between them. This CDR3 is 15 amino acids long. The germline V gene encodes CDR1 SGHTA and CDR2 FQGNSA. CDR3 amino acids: CASSLASGGTDTQYF. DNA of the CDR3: TGTGCCAGCAGCTTAGCGTCGGGCGGCACAGATACGCAGTATTTT.

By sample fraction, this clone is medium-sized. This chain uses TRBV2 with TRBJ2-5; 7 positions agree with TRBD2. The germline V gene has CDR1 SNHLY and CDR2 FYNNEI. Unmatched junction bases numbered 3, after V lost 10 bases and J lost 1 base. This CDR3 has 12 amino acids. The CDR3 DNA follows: TGTGCCACCTCTAGCGGCCAAGAGACCCAGTACTTC. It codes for CATSSGQETQYF.

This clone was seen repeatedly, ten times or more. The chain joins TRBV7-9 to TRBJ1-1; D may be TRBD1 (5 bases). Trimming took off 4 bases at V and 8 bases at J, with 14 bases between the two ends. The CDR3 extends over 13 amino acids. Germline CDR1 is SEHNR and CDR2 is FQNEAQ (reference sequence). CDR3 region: CASSSWGEEEAFF. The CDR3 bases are TGTGCCAGCAGCTCTTGGGGGGAAGAGGAAGCTTTCTTT.

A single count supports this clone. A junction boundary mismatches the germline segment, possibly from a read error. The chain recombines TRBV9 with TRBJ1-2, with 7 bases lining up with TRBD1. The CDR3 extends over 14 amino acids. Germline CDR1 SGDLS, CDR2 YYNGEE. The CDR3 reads CASSPGAGGYGHTF. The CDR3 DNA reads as TGTGCCAGCAGCCCCGGGGCAGGGGGTTATGGCCACACCTTC.

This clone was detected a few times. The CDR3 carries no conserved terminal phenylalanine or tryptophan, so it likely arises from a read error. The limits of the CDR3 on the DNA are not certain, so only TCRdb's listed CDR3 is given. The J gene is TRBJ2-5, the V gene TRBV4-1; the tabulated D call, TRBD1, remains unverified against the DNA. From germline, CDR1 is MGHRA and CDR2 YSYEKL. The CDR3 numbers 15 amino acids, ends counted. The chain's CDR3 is CARQLAGGRGQEAWL.

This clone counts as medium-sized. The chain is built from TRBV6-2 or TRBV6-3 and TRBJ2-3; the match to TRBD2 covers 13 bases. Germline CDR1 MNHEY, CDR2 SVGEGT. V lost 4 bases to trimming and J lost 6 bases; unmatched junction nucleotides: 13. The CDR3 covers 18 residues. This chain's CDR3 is CASSSQRGGTSGIDTQYF. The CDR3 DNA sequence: TGTGCCAGCAGTTCCCAACGGGGGGGGACTAGCGGGATCGATACGCAGTATTTT.

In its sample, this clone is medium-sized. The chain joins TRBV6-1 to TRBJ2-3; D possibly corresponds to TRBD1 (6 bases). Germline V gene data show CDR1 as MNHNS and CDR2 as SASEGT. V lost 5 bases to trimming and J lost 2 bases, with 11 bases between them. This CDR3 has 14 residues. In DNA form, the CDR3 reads TGTGCCAGCAGTTCAGGACAGCACACAGATACGCAGTATTTT. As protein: CASSSGQHTDTQYF.

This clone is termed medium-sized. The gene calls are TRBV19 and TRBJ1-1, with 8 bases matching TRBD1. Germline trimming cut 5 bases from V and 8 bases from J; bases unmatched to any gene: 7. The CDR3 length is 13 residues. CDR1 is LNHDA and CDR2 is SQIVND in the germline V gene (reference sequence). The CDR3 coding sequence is TGTGCCAGTAGTGCCATACAGGGGGGAGAAGCTTTCTTT. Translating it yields CASSAIQGGEAFF.

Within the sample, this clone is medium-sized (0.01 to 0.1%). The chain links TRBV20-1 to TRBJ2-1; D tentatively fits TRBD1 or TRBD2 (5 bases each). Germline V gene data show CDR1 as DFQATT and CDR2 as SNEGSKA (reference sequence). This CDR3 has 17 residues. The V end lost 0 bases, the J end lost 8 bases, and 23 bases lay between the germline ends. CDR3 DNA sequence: TGCAGTGCTAGAGATCCTGAATCGGGACCTAATTTGTATGAGCAGTTCTTC. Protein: CSARDPESGPNLYEQFF.

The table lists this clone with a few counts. CDR3 DNA: TGTGCCAGCAGCCGCTTTTCAGTGGGGGGTGCCACTGAAGCTTTCTTT. Translation gives CASSRFSVGGATEAFF. J is TRBJ1-1 and V is TRBV12-3 or TRBV12-4; D might be TRBD1 (5 bases). Trimming took 6 bases from V and 4 from J, leaving 21 bases between them. This CDR3 has 16 residues.